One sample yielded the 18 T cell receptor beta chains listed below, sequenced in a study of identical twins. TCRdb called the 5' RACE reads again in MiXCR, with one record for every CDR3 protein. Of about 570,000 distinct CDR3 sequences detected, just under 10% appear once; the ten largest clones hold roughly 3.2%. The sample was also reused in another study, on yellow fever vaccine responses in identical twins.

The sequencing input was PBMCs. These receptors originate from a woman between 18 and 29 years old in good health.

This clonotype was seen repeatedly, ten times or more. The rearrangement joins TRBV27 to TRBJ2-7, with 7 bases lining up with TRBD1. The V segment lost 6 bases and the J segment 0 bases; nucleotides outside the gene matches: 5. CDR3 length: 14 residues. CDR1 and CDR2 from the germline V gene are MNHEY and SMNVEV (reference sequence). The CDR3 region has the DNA TGTGCCAGCAGGGGCAGGGGGAGCTCCTACGAGCAGTACTTC. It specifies CASRGRGSSYEQYF.

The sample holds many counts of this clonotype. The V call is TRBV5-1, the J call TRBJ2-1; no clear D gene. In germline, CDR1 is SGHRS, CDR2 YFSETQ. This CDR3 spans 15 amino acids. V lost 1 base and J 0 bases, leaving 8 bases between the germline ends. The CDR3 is CASSLSVSSYNEQFF. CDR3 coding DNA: TGCGCCAGCAGCTTGTCCGTGAGCTCCTACAATGAGCAGTTCTTC. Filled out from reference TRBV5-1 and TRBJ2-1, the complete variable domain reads KAGVTQTPRYLIKTRGQQVTLSCSPISGHRSVSWYQQTPGQGLQFLFEYFSETQRNKGNFPGRFSGRQFSNSRSEMNVSTLELGDSALYLCASSLSVSSYNEQFFGPGTRLTVL.

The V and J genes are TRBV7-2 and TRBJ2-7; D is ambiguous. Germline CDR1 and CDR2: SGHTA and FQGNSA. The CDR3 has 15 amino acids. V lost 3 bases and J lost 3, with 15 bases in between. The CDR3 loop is CASSFKESGGYEQYF. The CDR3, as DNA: TGTGCCAGCAGCTTTAAGGAGTCAGGTGGCTACGAGCAGTACTTC.

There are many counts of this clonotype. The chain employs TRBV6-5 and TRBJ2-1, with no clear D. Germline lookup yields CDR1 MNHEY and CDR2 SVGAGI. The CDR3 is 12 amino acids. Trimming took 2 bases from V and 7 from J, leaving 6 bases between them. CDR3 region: CASSYGWNEQFF. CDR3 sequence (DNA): TGTGCCAGCAGTTACGGATGGAATGAGCAGTTCTTC.

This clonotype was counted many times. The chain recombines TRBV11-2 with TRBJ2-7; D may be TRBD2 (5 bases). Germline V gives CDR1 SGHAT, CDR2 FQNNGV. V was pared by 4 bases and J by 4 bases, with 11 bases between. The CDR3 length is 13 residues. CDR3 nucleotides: TGTGCCAGCAGCTCCGGGGTGGGATACGAGCAGTACTTC. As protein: CASSSGVGYEQYF. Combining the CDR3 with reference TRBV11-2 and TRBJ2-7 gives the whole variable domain EAGVAQSPRYKIIEKRQSVAFWCNPISGHATLYWYQQILGQGPKLLIQFQNNGVVDDSQLPKDRFSAERLKGVDSTLKIQPAKLEDSAVYLCASSSGVGYEQYFGPGTRLTVT.

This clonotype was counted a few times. The CDR3 bases are TGTGCCAGCAGCCCGGTGGCGCAACGCGAGGGCTACACCTTC. It translates to CASSPVAQREGYTF. The gene calls are TRBV9 and TRBJ1-2; D uncertain. This CDR3 has 14 amino acids. V was pared by 4 bases and J by 8 bases, with 18 bases between. Germline V gene lookup returns CDR1 SGDLS and CDR2 YYNGEE.

The CDR3: CAWSPTPVNTEAFF. As DNA, the CDR3 is TGTGCCTGGAGTCCCACTCCAGTGAACACTGAAGCTTTCTTT. The chain has TRBV30 and TRBJ1-1; D uncertain. The germline gives CDR1 GTSNPN, CDR2 SVGIG (reference sequence). This CDR3 spans 14 amino acids. V lost 2 bases and J 0 bases, leaving 10 bases between the germline ends.

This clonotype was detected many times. The CDR3 spells CASTGGGEGTEAFF. In DNA form, the CDR3 reads TGCGCCAGCACCGGCGGGGGTGAAGGCACTGAAGCTTTCTTT. V and J are TRBV5-1 and TRBJ1-1; possibly TRBD1 for D (5 bases). The CDR3 is 14 amino acids. Trimming removed 6 bases at V and 4 bases at J, with 16 bases between. Germline lookup yields CDR1 SGHRS and CDR2 YFSETQ.

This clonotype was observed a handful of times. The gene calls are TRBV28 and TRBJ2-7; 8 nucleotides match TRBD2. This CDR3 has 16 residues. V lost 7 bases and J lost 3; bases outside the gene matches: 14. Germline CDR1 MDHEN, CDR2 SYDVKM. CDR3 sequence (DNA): TGTGCCAGCACCCTCCGGGGGGGACGGACCTTCTACGAGCAGTACTTC. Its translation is CASTLRGGRTFYEQYF.

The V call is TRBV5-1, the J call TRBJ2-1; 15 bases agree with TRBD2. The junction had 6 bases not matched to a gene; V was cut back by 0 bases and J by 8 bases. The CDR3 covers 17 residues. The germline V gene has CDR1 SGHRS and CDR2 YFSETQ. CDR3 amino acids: CASSLEGLAGGLDEQFF. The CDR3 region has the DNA TGCGCCAGCAGCTTGGAGGGACTAGCGGGAGGTTTGGATGAGCAGTTCTTC.

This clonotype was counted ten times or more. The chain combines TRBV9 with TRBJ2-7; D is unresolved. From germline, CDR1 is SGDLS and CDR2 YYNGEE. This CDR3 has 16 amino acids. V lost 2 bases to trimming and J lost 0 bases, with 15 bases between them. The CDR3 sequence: CASSVSGSHPSYEQYF. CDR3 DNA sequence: TGTGCCAGCAGCGTGTCCGGATCCCACCCCTCCTACGAGCAGTACTTC.

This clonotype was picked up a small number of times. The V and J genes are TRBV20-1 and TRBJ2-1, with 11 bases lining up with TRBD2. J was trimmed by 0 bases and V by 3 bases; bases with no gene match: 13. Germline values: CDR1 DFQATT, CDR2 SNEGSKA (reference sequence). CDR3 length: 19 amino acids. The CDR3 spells CSASDRSSGRTRSYNEQFF. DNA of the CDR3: TGCAGTGCTAGCGACCGATCTAGCGGGAGGACCCGCTCCTACAATGAGCAGTTCTTC.

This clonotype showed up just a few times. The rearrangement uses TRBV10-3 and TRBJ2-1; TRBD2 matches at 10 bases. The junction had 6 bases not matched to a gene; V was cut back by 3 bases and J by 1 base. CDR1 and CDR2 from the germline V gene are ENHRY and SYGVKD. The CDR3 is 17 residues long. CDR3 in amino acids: CAISDQGLAVSYNEQFF. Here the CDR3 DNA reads TGTGCCATCAGTGATCAAGGACTAGCGGTTTCCTACAATGAGCAGTTCTTC.

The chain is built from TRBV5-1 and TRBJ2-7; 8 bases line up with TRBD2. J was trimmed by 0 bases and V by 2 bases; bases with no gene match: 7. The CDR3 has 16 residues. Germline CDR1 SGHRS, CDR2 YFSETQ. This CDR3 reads CASSFELAASSYEQYF. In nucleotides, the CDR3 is TGCGCCAGCAGCTTCGAACTAGCGGCCAGCTCCTACGAGCAGTACTTC.

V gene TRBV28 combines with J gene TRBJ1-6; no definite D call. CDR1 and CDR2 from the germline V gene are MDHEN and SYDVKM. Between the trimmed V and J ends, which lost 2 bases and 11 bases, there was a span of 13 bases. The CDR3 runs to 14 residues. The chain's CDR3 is CASSLHGSGAPLHF. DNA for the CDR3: TGTGCCAGCAGTTTACATGGCAGTGGGGCACCCCTCCACTTT.

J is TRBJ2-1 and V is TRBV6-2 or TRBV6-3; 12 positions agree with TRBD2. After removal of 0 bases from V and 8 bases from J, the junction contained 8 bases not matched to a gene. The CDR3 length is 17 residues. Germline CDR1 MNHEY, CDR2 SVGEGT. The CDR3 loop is CASSYSTELAGGDEQFF. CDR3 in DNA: TGTGCCAGCAGTTACTCAACCGAACTAGCGGGAGGCGATGAGCAGTTCTTC.

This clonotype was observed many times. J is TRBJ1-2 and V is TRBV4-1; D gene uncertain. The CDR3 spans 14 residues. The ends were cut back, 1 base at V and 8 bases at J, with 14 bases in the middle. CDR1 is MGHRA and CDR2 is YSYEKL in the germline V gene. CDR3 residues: CASSQGRGLSGYTF. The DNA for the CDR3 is TGCGCCAGCAGCCAAGGACGGGGTTTAAGCGGCTACACCTTC.

DNA for the CDR3: TGTGCCTGCACGGGGCAGGGGGCCTTCTACGAGCAGTACTTC. Its translation is CACTGQGAFYEQYF. V is TRBV30 and J is TRBJ2-7, with 8 bases matching TRBD1. Germline assignment: CDR1 GTSNPN and CDR2 SVGIG (reference sequence). The CDR3 is made up of 14 amino acids. V lost 6 bases, J lost 3 bases, and 10 bases stayed unmatched.